This T cell receptor (beta chain) was identified during a study of T cell repertoires in cytomegalovirus infection. Whole-study findings and limits: Summed public TCR beta family frequency identified CMV carriers bearing the relevant HLA.

This clonotype has only a few counts. What it recognizes is unknown. TCRdb reprocessed the reads with MiXCR, giving one entry per CDR3 protein. The sample shows under 200,000 distinct CDR3 sequences, 8.5% to 10% of them seen only once. Sample: PBMCs. The sequence came from a human donor in good health (CMV status not recorded). Some clones in this sample may be carry-over from other donors' samples.

The CDR3: CASTSGRLQFF. CDR3 DNA: TGTGCCAGTACTAGCGGGAGATTGCAGTTCTTC. The V gene is TRBV19, the J gene TRBJ2-1; 10 bases are a match to TRBD2. The V gene's germline CDR1 is LNHDA and CDR2 SQIVND (reference sequence). Trimming removed 7 bases from V and 12 bases from J; junction bases left unmatched: 3. This CDR3 is built from 11 residues.